Listed below are T cell receptor beta chains from one sample, sequenced in a study of shared clonotypes between healthy human individuals. The table came from immunoSEQ multiplex PCR; TCRdb's copy has only in-frame clones and leaves some out. The sample carries over a million clones, about 70% recorded once. Sample: memory CD4+ T cells sorted from blood. The source is a man aged 18 to 29 in good health. CDR3s include the opening cysteine and the closing phenylalanine or tryptophan. The D gene is left open where the match is weak. Size values are once, few and many counts, or a class for expanded clones, and some rows have none.

len: 13
abundance: .
j_gene: TRBJ1-2
d_gene: .
v_gene: TRBV5-1
CDR3aa: CASSLAGSSGYTF
CDR3nt: TGCGCCAGCAGCTTGGCCGGTAGCTCCGGCTACACCTTC

len: 14
abundance: once
j_gene: TRBJ2-3
d_gene: .
v_gene: TRBV7-9
CDR3aa: CASSRDGSTDTQYF
CDR3nt: TGTGCCAGCAGCCGGGACGGGAGCACAGATACGCAGTATTTT

len: 15
abundance: .
j_gene: TRBJ2-3
d_gene: .
v_gene: TRBV18
CDR3aa: CASSPTMQGADTQYF
CDR3nt: TGTGCCAGCTCACCGACAATGCAAGGGGCAGATACGCAGTATTTT

len: 13
abundance: .
j_gene: TRBJ2-6
d_gene: TRBD1
v_gene: TRBV18
CDR3aa: CASSPGTGHVLTF
CDR3nt: TGTGCCAGCTCACCGGGGACAGGTCACGTCCTGACTTTC

len: 17
abundance: .
j_gene: TRBJ2-6
d_gene: .
v_gene: TRBV9
CDR3aa: CASSVSGGLPGANVLTF
CDR3nt: TGTGCCAGCAGCGTATCTGGGGGGCTCCCTGGGGCCAACGTCCTGACTTTC

len: 14
abundance: .
j_gene: TRBJ2-2
d_gene: .
v_gene: TRBV18
CDR3aa: CASSPLAGPGELFF
CDR3nt: TGTGCCAGCTCACCACTGGCAGGCCCCGGGGAGCTGTTTTTT

len: 17
abundance: .
j_gene: TRBJ1-4
d_gene: .
v_gene: TRBV11-2
CDR3aa: CASSAGIQRGTNEKLFF
CDR3nt: TGTGCCAGCAGCGCCGGGATCCAGAGAGGAACTAATGAAAAACTGTTTTTT

len: 13
abundance: .
j_gene: TRBJ1-1
d_gene: TRBD1
v_gene: TRBV5-1
CDR3aa: CASSFRQGDEAFF
CDR3nt: TGCGCCAGCAGCTTCCGACAGGGAGACGAAGCTTTCTTT

len: 15
abundance: .
j_gene: TRBJ2-7
d_gene: TRBD2
v_gene: TRBV5-5
CDR3aa: CASSPILAGGYEQYF
CDR3nt: TGTGCCAGCAGCCCAATACTAGCGGGGGGCTACGAGCAGTACTTC

len: 16
abundance: once
j_gene: TRBJ2-7
d_gene: TRBD1
v_gene: TRBV2
CDR3aa: CASSDRQGEGPYEQYF
CDR3nt: TGTGCCAGCAGTGACCGACAGGGAGAGGGCCCCTACGAGCAGTACTTC

len: 14
abundance: .
j_gene: TRBJ2-5
d_gene: TRBD2
v_gene: TRBV5-1
CDR3aa: CASSQSGGQETQYF
CDR3nt: TGCGCCAGCAGCCAAAGCGGGGGCCAAGAGACCCAGTACTTC

len: 14
abundance: .
j_gene: TRBJ2-7
d_gene: .
v_gene: TRBV7-6
CDR3aa: CASSLGPSDHEQYF
CDR3nt: TGTGCCAGCAGCTTAGGGCCAAGCGACCACGAGCAGTACTTC

len: 13
abundance: .
j_gene: TRBJ1-2
d_gene: .
v_gene: TRBV28
CDR3aa: CASSLFEGYGYTF
CDR3nt: TGTGCCAGCAGTTTGTTCGAAGGCTATGGCTACACCTTC

len: 13
abundance: .
j_gene: TRBJ2-2
d_gene: .
v_gene: TRBV11-3
CDR3aa: CASSLEYTGELFF
CDR3nt: TGTGCCAGCAGCTTAGAATACACCGGGGAGCTGTTTTTT

len: 13
abundance: .
j_gene: TRBJ1-2
d_gene: .
v_gene: TRBV2
CDR3aa: CASSVGGLYGYTF
CDR3nt: TGTGCCAGCAGTGTCGGGGGCCTCTATGGCTACACCTTC

len: 15
abundance: .
j_gene: TRBJ1-1
d_gene: .
v_gene: TRBV11-3
CDR3aa: CASSLDGGPQAEAFF
CDR3nt: TGTGCCAGCAGCTTAGATGGAGGGCCTCAGGCTGAAGCTTTCTTT

len: 11
abundance: .
j_gene: TRBJ1-2
d_gene: .
v_gene: TRBV29-1
CDR3aa: CSVYGSYGYTF
CDR3nt: TGCAGCGTTTATGGGAGCTATGGCTACACCTTC

len: 20
abundance: .
j_gene: TRBJ2-5
d_gene: .
v_gene: TRBV5-1
CDR3aa: CASSLDHTGRGTISQETQYF
CDR3nt: TGCGCCAGCAGCTTGGATCACACGGGACGAGGTACAATCAGCCAAGAGACCCAGTACTTC

len: 12
abundance: once
j_gene: TRBJ2-3
d_gene: .
v_gene: TRBV10-3
CDR3aa: CAITGDTDTQYF
CDR3nt: TGTGCCATCACCGGTGACACAGATACGCAGTATTTT

len: 14
abundance: few
j_gene: TRBJ1-4
d_gene: .
v_gene: TRBV2
CDR3aa: CASSVTDLIGKLFF
CDR3nt: TGTGCCAGCAGTGTGACGGATTTAATCGGAAAACTGTTTTTT

len: 14
abundance: .
j_gene: TRBJ1-2
d_gene: .
v_gene: TRBV7-8
CDR3aa: CASSLERTARGYTF
CDR3nt: TGTGCCAGCAGCTTAGAACGGACCGCACGTGGCTACACCTTC

len: 15
abundance: .
j_gene: TRBJ2-7
d_gene: .
v_gene: TRBV28
CDR3aa: CASSLSQGRTYEQYF
CDR3nt: TGTGCCAGCAGTTTAAGCCAGGGGAGGACCTACGAGCAGTACTTC

len: 16
abundance: .
j_gene: TRBJ2-6
d_gene: .
v_gene: TRBV7-7
CDR3aa: CASSPIRASGANVLTF
CDR3nt: TGTGCTAGCAGCCCCATCAGAGCCTCTGGGGCCAACGTCCTGACTTTC

len: 12
abundance: .
j_gene: TRBJ1-4
d_gene: .
v_gene: TRBV2
CDR3aa: CASRENNEKLFF
CDR3nt: TGTGCCAGCAGGGAGAACAATGAAAAACTGTTTTTT

len: 14
abundance: .
j_gene: TRBJ2-3
d_gene: .
v_gene: TRBV2
CDR3aa: CASSEIVIRDTQYF
CDR3nt: TGTGCCAGCAGTGAAATTGTCATCCGGGATACGCAGTATTTT

len: 15
abundance: .
j_gene: TRBJ2-3
d_gene: .
v_gene: TRBV7-2
CDR3aa: CASSLRVAGTDTQYF
CDR3nt: TGTGCCAGCAGCTTACGGGTCGCAGGCACAGATACGCAGTATTTT

len: 14
abundance: .
j_gene: TRBJ2-7
d_gene: TRBD1
v_gene: TRBV5-1
CDR3aa: CASRGTGGLYEQYF
CDR3nt: TGCGCCAGCAGAGGGACAGGGGGTCTATACGAGCAGTACTTC

len: 12
abundance: many
j_gene: TRBJ2-1
d_gene: .
v_gene: TRBV19
CDR3aa: CASSTQGDEQFF
CDR3nt: TGTGCCAGTAGTACCCAAGGGGATGAGCAGTTCTTC

len: 15
abundance: .
j_gene: TRBJ2-2
d_gene: .
v_gene: TRBV10-3
CDR3aa: CAISESGTAFGELFF
CDR3nt: TGTGCCATCAGTGAGTCCGGGACGGCGTTCGGGGAGCTGTTTTTT

len: 15
abundance: once
j_gene: TRBJ2-5
d_gene: TRBD2
v_gene: TRBV18
CDR3aa: CASSLLAGSQETQYF
CDR3nt: TGTGCCAGCTCATTACTAGCGGGGAGTCAAGAGACCCAGTACTTC

len: 11
abundance: few
j_gene: TRBJ2-7
d_gene: TRBD2
v_gene: TRBV20-1
CDR3aa: CSARTSAEQYF
CDR3nt: TGCAGTGCTAGAACTAGCGCCGAGCAGTACTTC